This T cell receptor beta chain was sequenced for a study of blood T cell repertoires in COVID-19. Study in general: The United States, Italy and Spain supplied acute and convalescent COVID-19 samples. PBMCs, B-cell-depleted T cells, or T cells provided the cDNA or gDNA that made up the material.

Clones were sequenced by immunoSEQ multiplex PCR, and TCRdb holds only the in-frame ones, with some missing. The sample consists of about 60,000 clones, about 76% of them appearing once. The clonotype comes from a man between 50 and 59 years old with active or convalescent COVID-19. The source material was peripheral blood.

As DNA, the CDR3 is TGCGCCAGCAGCTATGCGGAAGAGACCCAGTACTTC. This codes for CASSYAEETQYF. The V and J genes are TRBV5-1 and TRBJ2-5, with D hard to call. Trimming removed 3 bases from V and 3 bases from J, with 6 bases in between. This CDR3 has 12 residues. Germline V CDR1 and CDR2: SGHRS, YFSETQ.